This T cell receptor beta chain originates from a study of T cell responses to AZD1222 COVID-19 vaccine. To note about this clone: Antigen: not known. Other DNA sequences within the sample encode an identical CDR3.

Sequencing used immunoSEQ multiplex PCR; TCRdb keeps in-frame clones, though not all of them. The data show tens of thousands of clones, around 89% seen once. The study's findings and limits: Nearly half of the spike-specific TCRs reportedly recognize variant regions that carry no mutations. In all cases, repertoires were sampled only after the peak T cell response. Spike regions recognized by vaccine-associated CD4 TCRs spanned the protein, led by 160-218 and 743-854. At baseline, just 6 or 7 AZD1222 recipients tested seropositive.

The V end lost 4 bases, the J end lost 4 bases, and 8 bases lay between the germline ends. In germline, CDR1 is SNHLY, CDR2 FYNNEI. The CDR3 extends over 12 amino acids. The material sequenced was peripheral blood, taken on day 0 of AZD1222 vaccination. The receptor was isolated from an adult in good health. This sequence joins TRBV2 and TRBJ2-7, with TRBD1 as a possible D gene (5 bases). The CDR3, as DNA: TGTGCCAGCAGTGGAGCAGGGTACGAGCAGTACTTC. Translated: CASSGAGYEQYF.